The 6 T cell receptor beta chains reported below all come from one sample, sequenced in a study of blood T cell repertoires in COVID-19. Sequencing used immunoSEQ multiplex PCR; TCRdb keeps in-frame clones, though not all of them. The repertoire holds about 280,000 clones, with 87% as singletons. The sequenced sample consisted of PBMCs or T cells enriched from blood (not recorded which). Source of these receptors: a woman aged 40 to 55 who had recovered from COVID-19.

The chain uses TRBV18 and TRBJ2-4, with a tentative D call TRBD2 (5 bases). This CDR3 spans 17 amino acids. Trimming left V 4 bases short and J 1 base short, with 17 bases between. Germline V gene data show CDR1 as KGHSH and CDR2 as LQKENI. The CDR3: CASSQTRESPAKNIQYF. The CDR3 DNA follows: TGTGCCAGCTCACAAACGAGGGAATCACCCGCCAAAAACATTCAGTACTTC.

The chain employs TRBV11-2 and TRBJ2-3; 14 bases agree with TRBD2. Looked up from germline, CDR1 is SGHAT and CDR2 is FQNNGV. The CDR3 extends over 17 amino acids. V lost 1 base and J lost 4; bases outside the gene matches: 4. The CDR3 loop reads CASSLGGLAGVSDTQYF. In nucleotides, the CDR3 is TGTGCCAGCAGCTTAGGGGGACTAGCGGGAGTCTCAGATACGCAGTATTTT.

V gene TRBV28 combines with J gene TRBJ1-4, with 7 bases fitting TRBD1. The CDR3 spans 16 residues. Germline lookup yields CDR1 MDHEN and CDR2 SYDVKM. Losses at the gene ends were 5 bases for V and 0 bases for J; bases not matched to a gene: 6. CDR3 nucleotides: TGTGCCAGCAGTCCAACAGGGGAACCAACTAATGAAAAACTGTTTTTT. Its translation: CASSPTGEPTNEKLFF. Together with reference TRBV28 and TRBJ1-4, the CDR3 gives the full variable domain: DVKVTQSSRYLVKRTGEKVFLECVQDMDHENMFWYRQDPGLGLRLIYFSYDVKMKEKGDIPEGYSVSREKKERFSLILESASTNQTSMYLCASSPTGEPTNEKLFFGSGTQLSVL.

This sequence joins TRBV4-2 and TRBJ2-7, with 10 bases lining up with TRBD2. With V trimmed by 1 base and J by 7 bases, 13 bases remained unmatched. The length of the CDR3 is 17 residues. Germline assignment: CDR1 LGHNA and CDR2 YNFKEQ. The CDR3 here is CASSQAEGAGGPREQYF. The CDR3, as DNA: TGTGCCAGCAGCCAAGCGGAAGGAGCGGGAGGGCCGAGAGAGCAGTACTTC.

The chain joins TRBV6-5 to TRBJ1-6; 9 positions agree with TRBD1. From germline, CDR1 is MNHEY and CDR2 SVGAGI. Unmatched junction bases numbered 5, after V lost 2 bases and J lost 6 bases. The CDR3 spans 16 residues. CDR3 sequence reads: CASSYAAGQGNSPLHF. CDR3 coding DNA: TGTGCCAGCAGTTACGCCGCGGGACAGGGTAATTCACCCCTCCACTTT.

The CDR3 DNA is TGTGCCAGCAGCTTCCTATTCGGCGAGCAGTACTTC. This sequence encodes CASSFLFGEQYF. The chain carries TRBV7-9 and TRBJ2-7; D remains ambiguous. Per the germline V gene, CDR1 is SEHNR and CDR2 is FQNEAQ (reference sequence). V lost 3 bases, J lost 6 bases, and 9 bases lay in between. This CDR3 is 12 amino acids long.